This note documents a single TCR beta chain sequence. What it recognizes is unknown. An end of the junction differs from the germline gene, which may be a read error. The CDR3 totals 17 residues. Germline V gene data show CDR1 as SEHNR and CDR2 as FQNEAQ (reference sequence). This record comes from a study of post-analysis software for immune sequencing data. Study-wide background: Relapsing-remitting, secondary progressive and progressive-relapsing multiple sclerosis were all included among the disease courses.

The TCR beta cDNA libraries carried unique molecular identifiers. MiXCR was run by TCRdb on the PCR reads, yielding one entry per CDR3 protein. The top ten hold about 10% of the sample, which has approximately 660,000 distinct CDR3 sequences, 55% to 70% seen once. Overall study results and limits: TRBV5-6, TRBV5-1 and TRBV20-1 were among four or five TRBV segments more frequent in patients than controls.

This sequence originates from a girl aged 2-10 years with multiple sclerosis. This chain links TRBV7-9 with TRBJ1-2; a possible D gene is TRBD1 (5 bases). The sequenced sample was blood. The CDR3, as DNA: TGTCCCAGCAGCTTAGATGGCAGGGCCGGAGCTAACTATGGCTACACCTTC. It translates to CPSSLDGRAGANYGYTF.